This TCR beta chain was identified during a study of T cell changes during pregnancy in multiple sclerosis. Sequencing used immunoSEQ multiplex PCR; TCRdb keeps in-frame clones, though not all of them. Of about 130,000 clones listed, roughly 95% are singletons. The CDR3 loop spans 15 amino acids. The germline V gene encodes CDR1 MDHEN and CDR2 SYDVKM. The V segment lost 8 bases and the J segment 0 bases; nucleotides outside the gene matches: 7. The chain recombines TRBV28 with TRBJ2-4; 7 bases are a match to TRBD2. The sample was peripheral blood, taken after pregnancy. This clonotype originated in a female donor with multiple sclerosis, enrolled in a pregnancy study. CDR3 DNA: TGTGCCAGCTTGCCCGGGAGGCTAGCCAAAAACATTCAGTACTTC. Encoded protein: CASLPGRLAKNIQYF.